The entry below describes one TCR beta chain. Its antigen remains unidentified. The CDR3 runs to 16 residues. Germline V gene sequence: CDR1 LNHNV, CDR2 YYDKDF (reference sequence). TCRdb re-called the 5' RACE reads, yielding one record per CDR3 amino acid sequence without DNA. There are roughly 120,000 distinct CDR3 sequences in the sample, with roughly 12% held by the top ten. The source of the sample is a study of monozygotic twins with inflammatory bowel disease. Study-level results: Especially with disease activity, IBD patients shared fewer clonotypes with others than healthy twins did.

Whole blood without T cell sorting served as the source of isolated total RNA. This TCR derives from a human donor with ulcerative colitis or Crohn's disease, or a healthy co-twin of an affected twin (not recorded which). Sequenced input: blood. This chain connects TRBV15 to TRBJ2-7. The CDR3 sequence is CATSITLDLPRDEQYF. Filled out from reference TRBV15 and TRBJ2-7, the complete variable domain reads DAMVIQNPRYQVTQFGKPVTLSCSQTLNHNVMYWYQQKSSQAPKLLFHYYDKDFNNEADTPDNFQSRRPNTSFCFLDIRSPGLGDTAMYLCATSITLDLPRDEQYFGPGTRLTVT.